The TCR beta chain under discussion was sequenced for a study of cytomegalovirus exposure and HLA in healthy donors. Findings and caveats of the study: Cytomegalovirus-associated status was assigned to approximately 160 TCR beta chains.

13 Jbeta primers and 60 Vbeta primers were used for the PCR. Sequencing used immunoSEQ multiplex PCR; TCRdb keeps in-frame clones, though not all of them. The data show roughly 70,000 clones, under 80% seen once. This clone was recorded a few times. Its target is not known. The germline CDR1 and CDR2 sequences are SGHTA and FQGNSA. Trimming removed 2 bases at V and 4 bases at J, with 14 bases between. The CDR3 spans 15 residues. All donors participated as healthy donors of bone marrow. The origin of this receptor is a male donor in good health and CMV-seropositive. The J gene is TRBJ1-1, the V gene TRBV7-2; D might be TRBD1 (6 bases). Specimen: PBMCs. CDR3 region: CASSLTWGQVTEAFF. CDR3 DNA sequence: TGTGCCAGCAGCTTAACGTGGGGGCAGGTCACTGAAGCTTTCTTT.